This passage covers 20 T cell receptor beta chains from one sample sequenced in a study of blood T cell repertoires in COVID-19. The method was immunoSEQ multiplex PCR; TCRdb's version includes in-frame clones alone and lacks a portion of them. The sample yields around 95,000 clones, about 80% seen once. The sequenced sample consisted of peripheral blood. These receptors were obtained from a woman in her 70s with acute or convalescent COVID-19.

The chain joins TRBV7-2 to TRBJ2-7; 7 bases map to TRBD2. The V and J ends lost 1 base and 6 bases, in that order; junction bases with no gene match: 3. The germline gives CDR1 SGHTA, CDR2 FQGNSA. This CDR3 spans 13 amino acids. This CDR3 reads CASSLGPSGEQYV. CDR3 nucleotide sequence: TGTGCCAGCAGCTTAGGTCCTAGCGGCGAGCAGTACGTC.

The rearrangement links TRBV6-5 to TRBJ2-1, with TRBD2 matching over 10 bases. Germline loops: CDR1 MNHEY, CDR2 SVGAGI. Unmatched junction bases numbered 2, after V lost 7 bases and J lost 8 bases. The CDR3 is made up of 12 amino acids. Written as DNA, the CDR3 is TGTGCCAGCAAGACTAGCGGGCATGAGCAGTTCTTC. Encoded protein: CASKTSGHEQFF.

V and J are TRBV5-1 and TRBJ1-4, with 7 bases aligning to TRBD1. This CDR3 has 15 amino acids. The germline CDR1 and CDR2 sequences are SGHRS and YFSETQ. V was clipped by 5 bases and J by 6 bases; unmatched bases: 10. The CDR3 reads CASRAGTVADEKLFF. CDR3 coding DNA: TGCGCCAGCAGGGCTGGGACAGTTGCGGATGAAAAACTGTTTTTT.

This clone was seen a handful of times. DNA of the CDR3: TGTGCCAGTAGTGCCTCTATTGGGCTGAACACTGAAGCTTTCTTT. Its protein is CASSASIGLNTEAFF. The chain has TRBV19 and TRBJ1-1; D is ambiguous. Trimming left V 5 bases short and J 0 bases short, with 13 bases between. CDR1 and CDR2 from the germline V gene are LNHDA and SQIVND (reference sequence). The CDR3 is 15 residues long.

The gene calls are TRBV2 and TRBJ2-1; 11 bases map to TRBD1. The CDR3 totals 15 residues. Losses at the gene ends were 5 bases for V and 7 bases for J; bases not matched to a gene: 7. Germline V lookup: CDR1 SNHLY, CDR2 FYNNEI. The CDR3 DNA is TGTGCCAGCAGTAAGGGGACAGGGGGGAAAAATGAGCAGTTCTTC. This translates into CASSKGTGGKNEQFF.

J is TRBJ1-5 and V is TRBV19; the match to TRBD1 covers 7 bases. V was pared by 2 bases and J by 0 bases, with 10 bases of the junction left unmatched. CDR1 LNHDA and CDR2 SQIVND come from the germline V gene (reference sequence). CDR3 length: 18 residues. CDR3 loop: CASSIPIRDRNSNQPQHF. The DNA for the CDR3 is TGTGCCAGTAGTATACCCATCCGGGACAGAAATAGCAATCAGCCCCAGCATTTT.

The J gene is TRBJ2-4, the V gene TRBV3-1 (or the pseudogene TRBV3-2); D is perhaps TRBD1 (7 bases). This CDR3 region has 15 residues. Trimming stripped 4 bases from V and 5 bases from J, with 15 bases between. The germline V gene encodes CDR1 LGHDT and CDR2 YNNKEL (reference sequence). In nucleotides, the CDR3 is TGTGCCAGCAGCCGGGGGGTGCAGGGGGAAAACATTCAGTACTTC. Protein sequence: CASSRGVQGENIQYF.

The DNA of the CDR3 is TGTGCCAGCAGCCCACAGACAGGGCCAAACTCTGGAAACACCATATATTTT. Translated, it gives CASSPQTGPNSGNTIYF. The rearrangement uses TRBV5-6 and TRBJ1-3; 7 bases align to TRBD1. Per germline, CDR1 SGHDT and CDR2 YYEEEE. V shed 4 bases and J 0 bases; nucleotides not matched to a gene: 10. This CDR3 spans 17 amino acids.

This chain uses TRBV6-4 with TRBJ1-1; no reliable D call. Germline CDR1 and CDR2: MRHNA and SNTAGT. The V and J ends lost 2 bases and 1 base respectively, with 11 bases between them. The CDR3 runs to 15 residues. The CDR3 region has the DNA TGTGCCAGCAGTGACCCTAGTTCTCCGAACACTGAAGCTTTCTTT. Its protein product is CASSDPSSPNTEAFF.

As DNA, the CDR3 is TGTGCCTGGAGTTTCTCGGTTCAAAATGAGCAGTTCTTC. As protein: CAWSFSVQNEQFF. This chain connects TRBV30 to TRBJ2-1, with no clear D. With 2 bases removed from V and 7 bases from J, the gap between germline ends came to 12 bases. The V gene's germline CDR1 is GTSNPN and CDR2 SVGIG (reference sequence). The CDR3 is 13 residues long.

This clone was seen a handful of times. The rearrangement uses TRBV9 and TRBJ2-1; TRBD2 is a possible D gene (6 bases). This CDR3 comprises 11 residues. Deletions cut 2 bases from V and 9 bases from J, with 6 bases between. CDR1 SGDLS and CDR2 YYNGEE come from the germline V gene. The CDR3 DNA is TGTGCCAGCAGCGTGGGGGGTGAGCAGTTCTTC. It codes for CASSVGGEQFF.

The chain uses TRBV5-6 and TRBJ2-3; TRBD1 agrees at 8 bases. Germline V gene lookup returns CDR1 SGHDT and CDR2 YYEEEE. The CDR3 runs 14 residues. The trim removed 3 bases at V and 3 bases at J, leaving 3 bases unmatched. The CDR3 DNA reads TGTGCCAGCAGCTCAGGGGGCGCGACAGATACGCAGTATTTT. Residues: CASSSGGATDTQYF.

The table lists this clone with a count of one. The chain is built from TRBV2 and TRBJ1-5; D is possibly TRBD1 (6 bases). Germline V gene sequence: CDR1 SNHLY, CDR2 FYNNEI. The CDR3 is 14 amino acids. Trimming pared 6 bases from V and 5 bases from J, leaving 14 bases between. The CDR3 spells CASRLQGIDQPQHF. The DNA for the CDR3 is TGTGCCAGCAGGTTACAGGGTATCGATCAGCCCCAGCATTTT.

This chain joins TRBV4-1 and TRBJ1-2, with TRBD1 as a possible D gene (5 bases). Germline V gene sequence: CDR1 MGHRA, CDR2 YSYEKL. V was cut by 1 base and J by 4 bases, with 13 bases left in between. CDR3 length equals 15 residues. The CDR3 nucleotides read TGCGCCAGCAGCCAAGTTAATAACCAGGGCTATGGCTACACCTTC. Residues: CASSQVNNQGYGYTF.

This clone appeared a few times. The CDR3: CASSRQGSGNYGYTF. The CDR3 DNA sequence: TGTGCCAGCAGCCGACAGGGCTCCGGTAACTATGGCTACACCTTC. The chain uses TRBV2 and TRBJ1-2; 7 bases agree with TRBD1. The CDR3 extends over 15 amino acids. Germline V gene sequence: CDR1 SNHLY, CDR2 FYNNEI. With 6 bases clipped from V and 1 base from J, the junction kept 8 bases outside the gene matches.

The V call is TRBV2, the J call TRBJ2-6; perhaps TRBD1 as D (6 bases). CDR1 is SNHLY, CDR2 FYNNEI, per germline. The germline V and J ends were trimmed by 6 bases and 2 bases, with 14 bases remaining between them. CDR3 length: 16 residues. CDR3 in amino acids: CASRGDGGAGANVLTF. The CDR3 DNA follows: TGTGCCAGCAGAGGTGATGGGGGCGCTGGGGCCAACGTCCTGACTTTC. Full variable domain (rest looked up from reference TRBV2 and TRBJ2-6): EPEVTQTPSHQVTQMGQEVILRCVPISNHLYFYWYRQILGQKVEFLVSFYNNEISEKSEIFDDQFSVERPDGSNFTLKIRSTKLEDSAMYFCASRGDGGAGANVLTFGAGSRLTVL.

The chain has TRBV29-1 and TRBJ1-2, with 8 bases identical to TRBD1. V was clipped by 1 base and J by 6 bases; unmatched bases: 4. From germline, CDR1 is SQVTM and CDR2 ANQGSEA. CDR3 length equals 13 residues. CDR3 loop: CSVEAQDRDGYTF. DNA for the CDR3: TGCAGCGTTGAAGCTCAGGACAGGGATGGCTACACCTTC.

This clone was seen just once. This sequence joins TRBV30 and TRBJ2-2; TRBD1 is a possible D gene (6 bases). The CDR3 extends over 13 amino acids. In germline, CDR1 is GTSNPN, CDR2 SVGIG (reference sequence). Trimming removed 4 bases from V and 6 bases from J, with 12 bases in between. CDR3 sequence (DNA): TGTGCCTGGAACAACAGGGAGCCCGGGGAGCTGTTTTTT. Its protein is CAWNNREPGELFF.

This clone was counted a single time. The CDR3 bases are TGTGCCAGCAGCGTTGGACAGCTCTCTGGAAACACCATATATTTT. As protein: CASSVGQLSGNTIYF. The chain has TRBV9 and TRBJ1-3; D is possibly TRBD1 (6 bases). The germline gives CDR1 SGDLS, CDR2 YYNGEE. V was shortened by 2 bases and J by 0 bases, with 9 bases between the two germline ends. This CDR3 has 15 amino acids.

The chain combines TRBV2 with TRBJ2-6; tentatively, D is TRBD1 (5 bases). Per germline, CDR1 SNHLY and CDR2 FYNNEI. The CDR3 has 16 residues. V was trimmed by 6 bases and J by 0 bases, leaving 12 bases between them. CDR3 protein: CASRSRQLSGANVLTF. The CDR3, as DNA: TGTGCCAGCAGATCCAGACAGCTCTCTGGGGCCAACGTCCTGACTTTC.